This T cell receptor (beta chain) is from a study of CD8 T cells in Susac syndrome. This clonotype has just one count. CDR3 length equals 12 residues. Germline CDR1 and CDR2: MNHEY and SVGAGI. The V end lost 11 bases, the J end lost 4 bases, and 15 bases lay between the germline ends. A quantity of roughly 0.5 to 1 ug RNA underwent reverse transcription using random hexamers. TCRdb reprocessed the immunoSEQ multiplex PCR reads with MiXCR, giving one entry per CDR3 protein. The data show hundreds of thousands of distinct CDR3 sequences, with less than 96% seen just once and approximately 0.094% held by the top ten.

The sequence derives from a human donor with Susac syndrome. This chain connects TRBV6-5 to TRBJ2-7; the D gene is possibly TRBD2 (5 bases). Source material: CD4+ T cells from PBMCs. The CDR3 DNA sequence: TGTGCCTCCCGAGGGTCGGGTTACGAGCAGTACTTC. Translation: CASRGSGYEQYF.